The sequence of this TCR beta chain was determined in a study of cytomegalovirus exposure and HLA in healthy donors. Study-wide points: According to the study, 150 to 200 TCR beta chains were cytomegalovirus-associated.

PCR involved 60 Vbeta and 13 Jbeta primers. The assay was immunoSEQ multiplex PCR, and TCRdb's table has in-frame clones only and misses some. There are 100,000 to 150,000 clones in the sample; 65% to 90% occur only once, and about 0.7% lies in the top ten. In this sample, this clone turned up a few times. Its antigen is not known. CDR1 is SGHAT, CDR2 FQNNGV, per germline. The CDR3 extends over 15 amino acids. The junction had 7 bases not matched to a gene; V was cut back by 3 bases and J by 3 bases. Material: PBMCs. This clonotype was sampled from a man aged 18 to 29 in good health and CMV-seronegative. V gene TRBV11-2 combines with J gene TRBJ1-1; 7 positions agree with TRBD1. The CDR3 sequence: CASSFPGQRYTEAFF. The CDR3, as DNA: TGTGCCAGCAGCTTCCCGGGACAGAGGTACACTGAAGCTTTCTTT.